The following is a T cell receptor (beta chain) sequence with its context. The antigen is unknown. The sample comes from a study of CD4 T cells in relation to SARS-CoV-2 and coronaviruses. Overall study: After 10 days of antigen culture, PBMC TCR beta CDR3s were sequenced. General study findings and limits: Crossreactive clones expanded significantly less to SARS-CoV-2 than monoreactive clones. This crossreactivity analysis covered spike protein alone, no other viral proteins.

Assay: immunoSEQ multiplex PCR; the TCRdb copy retains only in-frame clones and omits some. The sample includes more than 20,000 clones, roughly 70% of them seen just once. The unexposed donors gave CD4+ T cells in about 2011-2018, prior to COVID-19. The cells were cultured for 10 days before CD4+ T cells were isolated. Unexposed-donor CD4+ T cells were probed with SARS-CoV-2 S/N and four cold-coronavirus spikes, cells permitting. Germline V gives CDR1 SNHLY, CDR2 FYNNEI. Trimming removed 4 bases from V and 5 bases from J, with 18 bases in between. The CDR3 length is 16 residues. The chain couples TRBV2 to TRBJ2-1; tentative D call: TRBD2 (8 bases). Material: CD4+ T cells from PBMCs, cultured in vitro. The clonotype comes from a human donor in good health. The CDR3 spells CASSGDSGSFNNEQFF. Here the CDR3 DNA reads TGTGCCAGCAGTGGGGACAGCGGGAGTTTCAACAATGAGCAGTTCTTC.